The 21 T cell receptor beta chains presented below share a single source sample, sequenced in a study of T cell repertoires in ileal Crohn's disease (dated by TCRdb to 2018 to 2020). The meaning of the sample's time point label: neoterminal ileum biopsy at postoperative endoscopy, about 6 months after surgery. Receptors were amplified or captured by the immunoSEQ multiplex PCR assay. Here the immuneACCESS table is served through TCRdb, limited to in-frame sequences with V and J called. Missing clones are a known gap in these copies; in checked studies unresolved V genes cover under half, and the rest lacks a known reason. The sample table records about 62,000 clones; approximately 88% of these occur just once. The ten largest clones add up to roughly 2% of the sample. The sample consisted of ileal tissue. These receptors came from an adult with Crohn's disease.

The chain joins TRBV13 to TRBJ1-2, with 8 bases matching TRBD1. The V and J ends lost 2 bases and 5 bases, in that order; junction bases with no gene match: 10. CDR1 and CDR2 (germline): PRHDT, FYEKMQ (reference sequence). This CDR3 spans 16 amino acids. CDR3 region: CASSLSMDRAAYGYTF. CDR3 coding DNA: TGTGCCAGCAGCTTATCCATGGACAGGGCCGCTTATGGCTACACCTTC.

The V call is TRBV27, the J call TRBJ2-1, with TRBD1 matching over 9 bases. The J segment lost 8 bases and the V segment lost 5 bases, leaving 13 bases of the junction unmatched. The CDR3 consists of 16 residues. Per the germline V gene, CDR1 is MNHEY and CDR2 is SMNVEV (reference sequence). CDR3 nucleotide sequence: TGTGCCAGCAGTCTCAGACCGGGACAGGGTACCGATGAGCAGTTCTTC. Translated, it gives CASSLRPGQGTDEQFF.

The rearrangement links TRBV2 to TRBJ2-2; tentative D call: TRBD1 (5 bases). CDR1 SNHLY and CDR2 FYNNEI come from the germline V gene. The CDR3 is 13 residues long. V lost 6 bases to trimming and J lost 6 bases, with 11 bases between them. CDR3 loop: CASSVQGPGELFF. For the CDR3, the DNA is TGTGCCAGCAGCGTTCAGGGCCCCGGGGAGCTGTTTTTT.

CDR3 DNA: TGTGCCAGCACCGAATTGGGACTAGCGCCGAATGAGCAGTTCTTC. Translation: CASTELGLAPNEQFF. J is TRBJ2-1 and V is TRBV9, with TRBD2 matching 10 bases. Germline-derived CDR1 and CDR2 are SGDLS and YYNGEE. This CDR3 is built from 15 residues. Trimming at V came to 6 bases and at J to 7 bases, leaving 10 bases not matched to a gene.

This chain connects TRBV7-3 to TRBJ2-3; no reliable D call. CDR1 SGHTA and CDR2 FQGTGA come from the germline V gene. The CDR3 extends over 14 amino acids. V shed 5 bases and J shed 1 base, with 10 bases lying between them. CDR3 sequence: CASSPSSGTDTQYF. CDR3 sequence (DNA): TGTGCCAGCAGCCCAAGCTCTGGCACAGATACGCAGTATTTT.

The gene calls are TRBV25-1 and TRBJ2-7, with 9 bases matching TRBD1. V shed 4 bases, J shed 4 bases, and the junction held 14 bases outside the gene matches. CDR1 is MGHDK and CDR2 is SYGVNS in the germline V gene. The CDR3 is made up of 17 amino acids. The DNA for the CDR3 is TGTGCCAGCAGTGGATACTACCCGGACAGGGGAAATTACGAGCAGTACTTC. This gives the protein CASSGYYPDRGNYEQYF.

The gene calls are TRBV9 and TRBJ2-1, with 12 positions matching TRBD1. Germline V gives CDR1 SGDLS, CDR2 YYNGEE. J lost 7 bases, V lost 0 bases, and 8 bases had no gene match. This CDR3 is built from 17 residues. The CDR3 here is CASSVALQGQGANEQFF. CDR3 bases: TGTGCCAGCAGCGTAGCCCTTCAGGGACAGGGGGCGAATGAGCAGTTCTTC.

The genes are TRBV7-2 and TRBJ2-3; 12 positions agree with TRBD2. Germline assignment: CDR1 SGHTA and CDR2 FQGNSA. There are 15 residues in the CDR3. The ends lost 6 bases at V and 5 bases at J; junction bases unmatched: 6. The CDR3 loop is CASRAGLAGGDTQYF. CDR3 DNA sequence: TGTGCCAGCAGGGCGGGACTAGCGGGCGGAGATACGCAGTATTTT.

The chain links TRBV2 to TRBJ1-1, with D uncertain. Trimming cost V 4 bases and J 5 bases, with 5 bases left between them. CDR3 size: 11 residues. Germline values: CDR1 SNHLY, CDR2 FYNNEI. The DNA of the CDR3 is TGTGCCAGCAGTGGAGGGACTGAAGCTTTCTTT. Its translation is CASSGGTEAFF.

This clone appeared once. This chain joins TRBV19 and TRBJ2-3, with 11 bases that match TRBD2. Germline loops: CDR1 LNHDA, CDR2 SQIVND (reference sequence). The ends lost 5 bases at V and 1 base at J; junction bases unmatched: 5. The CDR3 length is 16 residues. This CDR3 reads CASSPTSGRGTDTQYF. The CDR3 nucleotides are TGTGCCAGTAGTCCCACTAGCGGGAGAGGCACAGATACGCAGTATTTT.

The V call is TRBV30, the J call TRBJ2-3; D gene unclear. V dropped 5 bases and J dropped 5 bases, with 8 bases sitting between them. The CDR3 totals 11 residues. CDR1 GTSNPN and CDR2 SVGIG come from the germline V gene (reference sequence). This chain's CDR3 is CAWSQVDTQYF. For the CDR3, the DNA is TGTGCCTGGTCCCAGGTAGATACGCAGTATTTT.

This sequence joins TRBV11-3 and TRBJ1-5, with unresolved D. CDR3 length: 13 residues. Germline CDR1 and CDR2: SGHNT and YENEEA. The V end lost 5 bases, the J end lost 8 bases, and 13 bases lay between the germline ends. CDR3 loop: CASSTRATEPQHF. DNA for the CDR3: TGTGCCAGCAGCACTAGGGCGACCGAGCCCCAGCATTTT.

This chain links TRBV5-6 with TRBJ2-1; 9 positions match TRBD1. CDR3 length: 16 residues. Unmatched junction bases numbered 5, after V lost 4 bases and J lost 0 bases. Germline CDR1 and CDR2: SGHDT and YYEEEE. This CDR3 is CASSPETGGSYNEQFF. For the CDR3, the DNA is TGTGCCAGCAGCCCCGAGACAGGGGGCTCCTACAATGAGCAGTTCTTC.

This chain links TRBV7-9 with TRBJ2-2, with TRBD1 identical over 8 bases. The CDR3 loop spans 15 amino acids. V lost 1 base to trimming and J lost 5 bases; unmatched junction nucleotides: 3. In germline, CDR1 is SEHNR, CDR2 FQNEAQ (reference sequence). The CDR3 sequence: CASSLGTGKTGELFF. Here the CDR3 DNA reads TGTGCCAGCAGCTTAGGGACAGGGAAGACCGGGGAGCTGTTTTTT. Full variable domain (rest looked up from reference TRBV7-9 and TRBJ2-2): DTGVSQNPRHKITKRGQNVTFRCDPISEHNRLYWYRQTLGQGPEFLTYFQNEAQLEKSRLLSDRFSAERPKGSFSTLEIQRTEQGDSAMYLCASSLGTGKTGELFFGEGSRLTVL.

This chain joins TRBV4-2 and TRBJ2-3, with D maybe TRBD2 (6 bases). CDR3 size: 18 residues. The V gene's germline CDR1 is LGHNA and CDR2 YNFKEQ. With 1 base removed from V and 8 bases from J, the gap between germline ends came to 25 bases. CDR3: CASSQVNLVGGPPGTQYF. The CDR3 nucleotides are TGTGCCAGCAGCCAAGTCAACCTTGTAGGAGGGCCCCCCGGTACGCAGTATTTT.

V and J are TRBV11-2 and TRBJ2-7, with TRBD1 as a possible D gene (5 bases). The V gene's germline CDR1 is SGHAT and CDR2 FQNNGV. The CDR3 is made up of 15 amino acids. V was pared by 1 base and J by 3 bases, with 13 bases between. This CDR3 reads CASSLADTAHYEQYF. The CDR3 DNA sequence: TGTGCCAGCAGCTTAGCGGACACCGCGCACTACGAGCAGTACTTC.

The chain has TRBV5-1 and TRBJ2-7; D perhaps matches TRBD1 (5 bases). Germline CDR1 is SGHRS and CDR2 is YFSETQ. Between the trimmed V and J ends, which lost 4 bases and 2 bases, there was a span of 10 bases. The CDR3 totals 13 residues. The CDR3 DNA reads TGCGCCAGCAGCCAAGGGGTTACCTACGAGCAGTACTTC. This encodes CASSQGVTYEQYF.

In regard to this clone: Germline is not matched at one junction end, which may reflect a read error. V usage is TRBV6-5 and J usage is TRBJ1-6; D gene unclear. CDR1 is MNHEY and CDR2 is SVGAGI in the germline V gene. The CDR3 has 12 amino acids. CDR3 residues: CASRSHKSPLHF. The CDR3 coding sequence is TGTGCCAGCAGGAGCCATAAATCACCCCTCCACTTT.

The J gene is TRBJ1-4, the V gene TRBV28; D is uncertain. From germline, CDR1 is MDHEN and CDR2 SYDVKM. The CDR3 sequence is 13 residues long. V dropped 10 bases and J dropped 6 bases, with 15 bases sitting between them. The DNA for the CDR3 is TGTGCCACCAACGGGTTGGCCTATGAAAAACTGTTTTTT. This translates into CATNGLAYEKLFF. The variable domain in full, completed from reference TRBV28 and TRBJ1-4, reads DVKVTQSSRYLVKRTGEKVFLECVQDMDHENMFWYRQDPGLGLRLIYFSYDVKMKEKGDIPEGYSVSREKKERFSLILESASTNQTSMYLCATNGLAYEKLFFGSGTQLSVL.

The chain uses TRBV6-6 and TRBJ1-1; tentatively, D is TRBD1 (6 bases). The germline V gene encodes CDR1 MNHNY and CDR2 SVGAGI (reference sequence). Trimming removed 2 bases from V and 4 bases from J, with 11 bases in between. This CDR3 has 14 amino acids. This chain's CDR3 is CASSYTGLITEAFF. The CDR3, as DNA: TGTGCCAGCAGTTACACAGGGCTAATCACTGAAGCTTTCTTT.

The chain links TRBV30 to TRBJ1-3; D is undetermined. The CDR3 is made up of 15 amino acids. Trimming stripped 2 bases from V and 8 bases from J, with 19 bases between. The germline gives CDR1 GTSNPN, CDR2 SVGIG (reference sequence). CDR3 coding DNA: TGTGCCTGGAGTCCCGTCGGAGGTATAATAGACACCATATATTTT. Translating gives CAWSPVGGIIDTIYF.